The 7 T cell receptor beta chains given below trace back to one sample, sequenced in a study of early T cells in non-severe SARS-CoV-2 infection. A single record per CDR3 protein comes from TCRdb applying MiXCR to the 5' RACE reads. The sample lists 37,000 or so distinct CDR3 sequences; under 6.5% were seen once. The sequenced material came from whole blood. Receptors originate from an adult who was a healthcare worker with PCR-confirmed SARS-CoV-2 infection or an uninfected control (not recorded which).

CDR3 DNA: TGTGCCAGCAACTCCTGGACAGGGGTAGGAGGAGAGACCCAGTACTTC. This gives the protein CASNSWTGVGGETQYF. This chain joins TRBV7-9 and TRBJ2-5, with 9 bases fitting TRBD1. Trimming at V came to 7 bases and at J to 4 bases, leaving 13 bases not matched to a gene. The CDR3 consists of 16 residues. The germline CDR1 and CDR2 sequences are SEHNR and FQNEAQ (reference sequence).

This clonotype was seen ten or more times. This sequence joins TRBV20-1 and TRBJ2-1, with a weak D call TRBD2 (5 bases). CDR3 length: 11 residues. CDR1 is DFQATT, CDR2 SNEGSKA, per germline (reference sequence). The ends were cut back, 3 bases at V and 14 bases at J, with 14 bases in the middle. CDR3 sequence (DNA): TGCAGTGCTAGTCCCACCCTGGGAGAGTTCTTC. It yields the protein CSASPTLGEFF.

The rearrangement links TRBV5-1 to TRBJ2-5; 12 bases agree with TRBD2. Germline lookup yields CDR1 SGHRS and CDR2 YFSETQ. This CDR3 is built from 16 residues. Trimming cost V 4 bases and J 4 bases; bases outside gene matches: 8. Here the CDR3 DNA reads TGCGCCAGCAGCCCACAACTAGCGGGAGGTGGAGAGACCCAGTACTTC. It specifies CASSPQLAGGGETQYF.

This clonotype showed up many times. This rearrangement joins TRBV5-1 to TRBJ2-1; 14 bases map to TRBD2. This CDR3 is built from 15 residues. CDR1 and CDR2 from the germline V gene are SGHRS and YFSETQ. J gave up 8 bases and V 3 bases, and 4 bases lay outside the gene matches. The CDR3 here is CASSSGLAGVDEQFF. The CDR3 nucleotides read TGCGCCAGCAGCTCGGGACTAGCGGGAGTGGATGAGCAGTTCTTC.

The chain links TRBV12-3 or TRBV12-4 to TRBJ2-1; 9 bases fit TRBD2. V lost 7 bases to trimming and J lost 4 bases; unmatched junction nucleotides: 8. The CDR3 runs to 15 residues. The CDR3 region is CASIFLAGSYNEQFF. The DNA of the CDR3 is TGTGCCAGCATTTTCCTAGCGGGATCTTACAATGAGCAGTTCTTC.

The chain employs TRBV4-3 and TRBJ2-4, with D possibly being TRBD2 (5 bases). V shed 3 bases and J shed 0 bases, with 21 bases lying between them. The CDR3 sequence is 19 residues long. CDR1 LGHNA and CDR2 YSLEER come from the germline V gene. In DNA, the CDR3 is TGCGCCAGCAGCCATTCTACCGGGGATTCCCTTTTAGCCAAAAACATTCAGTACTTC. The encoded protein is CASSHSTGDSLLAKNIQYF.

This clonotype was counted at least ten times. This chain joins TRBV6-6 and TRBJ2-3, with a weak D call TRBD2 (5 bases). The CDR3 loop spans 13 amino acids. V was shortened by 10 bases and J by 0 bases, with 11 bases between the two germline ends. CDR1 and CDR2 from the germline V gene are MNHNY and SVGAGI (reference sequence). The CDR3 loop reads CATRTVSTDTQYF. CDR3 coding DNA: TGTGCCACCCGGACTGTGAGCACAGATACGCAGTATTTT.